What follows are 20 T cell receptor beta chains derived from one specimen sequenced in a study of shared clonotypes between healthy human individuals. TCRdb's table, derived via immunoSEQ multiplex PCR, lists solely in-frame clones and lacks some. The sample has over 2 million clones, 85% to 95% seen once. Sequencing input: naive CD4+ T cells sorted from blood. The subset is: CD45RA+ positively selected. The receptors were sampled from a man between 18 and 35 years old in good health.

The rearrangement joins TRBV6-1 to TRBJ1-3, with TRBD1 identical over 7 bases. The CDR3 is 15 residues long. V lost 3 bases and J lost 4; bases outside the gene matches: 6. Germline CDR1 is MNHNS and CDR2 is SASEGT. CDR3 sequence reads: CASSEGRQGGNTIYF. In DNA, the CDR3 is TGTGCCAGCAGTGAGGGAAGACAGGGCGGAAACACCATATATTTT.

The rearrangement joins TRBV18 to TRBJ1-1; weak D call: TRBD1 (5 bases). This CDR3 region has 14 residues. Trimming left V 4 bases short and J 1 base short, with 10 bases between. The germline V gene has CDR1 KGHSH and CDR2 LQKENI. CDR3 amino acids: CASSRVGGNTEAFF. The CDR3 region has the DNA TGTGCCAGCTCACGAGTGGGGGGGAACACTGAAGCTTTCTTT.

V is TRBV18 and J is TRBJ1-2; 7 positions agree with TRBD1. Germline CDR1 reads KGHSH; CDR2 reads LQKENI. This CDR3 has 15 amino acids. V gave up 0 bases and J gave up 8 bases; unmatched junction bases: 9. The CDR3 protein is CASSPPATGQHGYTF. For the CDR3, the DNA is TGTGCCAGCTCACCACCCGCCACGGGACAGCACGGCTACACCTTC.

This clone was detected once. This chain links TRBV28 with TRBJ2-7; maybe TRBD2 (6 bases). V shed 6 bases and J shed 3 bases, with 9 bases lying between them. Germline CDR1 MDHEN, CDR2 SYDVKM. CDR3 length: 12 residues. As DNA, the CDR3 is TGTGCCAGCAGGGGGACTCTCTACGAGCAGTACTTC. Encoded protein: CASRGTLYEQYF.

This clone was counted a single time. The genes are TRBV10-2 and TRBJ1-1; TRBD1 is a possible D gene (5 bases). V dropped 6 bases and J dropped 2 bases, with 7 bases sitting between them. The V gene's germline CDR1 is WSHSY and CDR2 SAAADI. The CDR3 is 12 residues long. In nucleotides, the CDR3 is TGCGCCAGCAGGTGGGGCAACACTGAAGCTTTCTTT. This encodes CASRWGNTEAFF.

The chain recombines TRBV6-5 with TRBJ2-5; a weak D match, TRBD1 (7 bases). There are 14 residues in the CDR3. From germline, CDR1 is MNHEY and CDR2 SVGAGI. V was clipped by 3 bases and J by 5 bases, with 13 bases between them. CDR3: CASSYQGGGETQYF. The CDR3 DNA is TGTGCCAGCAGTTATCAGGGGGGCGGGGAGACCCAGTACTTC.

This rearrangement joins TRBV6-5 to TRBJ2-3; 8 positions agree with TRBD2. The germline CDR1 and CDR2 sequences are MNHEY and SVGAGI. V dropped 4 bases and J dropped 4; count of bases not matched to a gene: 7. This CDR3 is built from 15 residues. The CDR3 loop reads CASSSGLVWADTQYF. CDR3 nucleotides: TGTGCCAGCAGTTCGGGACTAGTTTGGGCAGATACGCAGTATTTT.

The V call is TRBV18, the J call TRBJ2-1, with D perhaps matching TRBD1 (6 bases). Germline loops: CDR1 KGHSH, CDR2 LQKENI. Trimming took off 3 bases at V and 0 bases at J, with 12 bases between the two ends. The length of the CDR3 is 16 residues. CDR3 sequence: CASSPPTGSSYNEQFF. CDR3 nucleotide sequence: TGTGCCAGCTCACCGCCTACAGGGAGCTCCTACAATGAGCAGTTCTTC. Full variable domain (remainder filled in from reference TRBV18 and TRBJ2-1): NAGVMQNPRHLVRRRGQEARLRCSPMKGHSHVYWYRQLPEEGLKFMVYLQKENIIDESGMPKERFSAEFPKEGPSILRIQQVVRGDSAAYFCASSPPTGSSYNEQFFGPGTRLTVL.

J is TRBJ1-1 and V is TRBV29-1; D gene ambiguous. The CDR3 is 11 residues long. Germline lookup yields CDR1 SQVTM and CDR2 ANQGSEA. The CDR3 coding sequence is TGCAGTGACACAGAGAACACTGAAGCTTTCTTT. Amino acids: CSDTENTEAFF.

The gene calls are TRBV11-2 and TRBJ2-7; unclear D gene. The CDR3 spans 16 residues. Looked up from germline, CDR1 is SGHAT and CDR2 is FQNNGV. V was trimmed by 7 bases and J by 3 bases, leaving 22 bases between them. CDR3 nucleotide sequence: TGTGCCAGCACCAGAAGAACCGAAAGTCCCCGCTACGAGCAGTACTTC. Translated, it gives CASTRRTESPRYEQYF.

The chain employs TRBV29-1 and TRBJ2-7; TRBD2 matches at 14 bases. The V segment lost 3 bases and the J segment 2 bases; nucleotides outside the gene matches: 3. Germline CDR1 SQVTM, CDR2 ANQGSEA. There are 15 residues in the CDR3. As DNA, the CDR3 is TGCAGCGTTGACCTGGGACTAGCGGGAGCCTACGAGCAGTACTTC. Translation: CSVDLGLAGAYEQYF.

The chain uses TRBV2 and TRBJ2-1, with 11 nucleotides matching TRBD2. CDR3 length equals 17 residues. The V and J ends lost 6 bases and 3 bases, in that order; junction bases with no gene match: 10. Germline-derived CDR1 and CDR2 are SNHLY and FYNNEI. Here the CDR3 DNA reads TGTGCCAGCAGCCTTAATCCGGGACTAGCGGTCTACAATGAGCAGTTCTTC. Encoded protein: CASSLNPGLAVYNEQFF.

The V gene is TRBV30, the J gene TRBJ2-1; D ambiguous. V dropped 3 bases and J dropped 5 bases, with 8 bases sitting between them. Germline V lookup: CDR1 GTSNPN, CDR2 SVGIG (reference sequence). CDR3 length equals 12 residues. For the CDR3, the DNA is TGTGCCTGGAGGTCACACAACAATGAGCAGTTCTTC. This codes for CAWRSHNNEQFF.

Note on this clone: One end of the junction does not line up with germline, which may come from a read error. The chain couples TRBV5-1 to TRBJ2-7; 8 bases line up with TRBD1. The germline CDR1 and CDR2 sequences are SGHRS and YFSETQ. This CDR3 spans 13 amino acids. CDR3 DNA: TGCGCCAGCAGCGAGGACAGGGCCTATGAGCAGTACTTC. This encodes CASSEDRAYEQYF.

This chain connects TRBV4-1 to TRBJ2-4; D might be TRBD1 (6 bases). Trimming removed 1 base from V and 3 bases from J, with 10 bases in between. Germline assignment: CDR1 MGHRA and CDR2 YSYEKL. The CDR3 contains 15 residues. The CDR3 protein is CASSQVGQNKNIQYF. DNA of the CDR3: TGCGCCAGCAGCCAAGTTGGACAGAACAAAAACATTCAGTACTTC.

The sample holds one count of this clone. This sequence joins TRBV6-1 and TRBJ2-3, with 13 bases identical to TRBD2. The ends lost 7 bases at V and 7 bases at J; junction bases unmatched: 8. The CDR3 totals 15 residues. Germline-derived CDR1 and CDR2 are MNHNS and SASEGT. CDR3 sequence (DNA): TGTGCCAGCACCGGACTAGCGGGAGTGTCGAATACGCAGTATTTT. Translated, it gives CASTGLAGVSNTQYF.

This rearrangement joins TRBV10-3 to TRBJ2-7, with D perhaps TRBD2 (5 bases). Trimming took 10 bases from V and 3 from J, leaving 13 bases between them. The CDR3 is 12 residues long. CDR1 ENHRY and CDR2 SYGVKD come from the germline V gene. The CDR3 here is CATTGNNYEQYF. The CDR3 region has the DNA TGTGCCACCACCGGGAACAACTACGAGCAGTACTTC.

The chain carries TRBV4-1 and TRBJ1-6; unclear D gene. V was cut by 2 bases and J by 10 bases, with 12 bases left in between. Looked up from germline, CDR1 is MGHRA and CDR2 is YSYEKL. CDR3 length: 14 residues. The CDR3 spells CASSQSFRESPLHF. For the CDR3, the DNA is TGCGCCAGCAGCCAATCGTTTCGGGAATCACCCCTCCACTTT.

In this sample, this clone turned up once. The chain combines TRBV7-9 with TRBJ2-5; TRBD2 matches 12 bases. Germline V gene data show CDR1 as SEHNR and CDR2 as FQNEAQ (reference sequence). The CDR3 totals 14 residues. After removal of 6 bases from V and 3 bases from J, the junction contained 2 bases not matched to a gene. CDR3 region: CASRRTSGEETQYF. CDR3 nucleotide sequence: TGTGCCAGCAGACGGACTAGCGGGGAAGAGACCCAGTACTTC.

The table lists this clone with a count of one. CDR3 coding DNA: TGCGCCAGCAGCGCACAGGGGCCAAGGGGGACTGAAGCTTTCTTT. Residues: CASSAQGPRGTEAFF. The chain carries TRBV5-1 and TRBJ1-1, with TRBD1 identical over 7 bases. The CDR3 sequence is 15 residues long. The junction had 11 bases not matched to a gene; V was cut back by 4 bases and J by 5 bases. CDR1 SGHRS and CDR2 YFSETQ come from the germline V gene.